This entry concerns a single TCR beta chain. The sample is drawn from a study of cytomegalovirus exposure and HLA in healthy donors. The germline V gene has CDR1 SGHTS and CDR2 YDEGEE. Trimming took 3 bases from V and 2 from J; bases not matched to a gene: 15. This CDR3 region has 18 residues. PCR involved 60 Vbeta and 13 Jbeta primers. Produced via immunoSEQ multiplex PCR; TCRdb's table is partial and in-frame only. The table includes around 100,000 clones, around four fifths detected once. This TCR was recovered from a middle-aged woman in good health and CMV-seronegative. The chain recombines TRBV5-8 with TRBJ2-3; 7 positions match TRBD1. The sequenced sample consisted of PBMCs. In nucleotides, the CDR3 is TGTGCCAGCAGCTCGGGTTTCGGCGGGCAGGGGGACACAGATACGCAGTATTTT. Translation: CASSSGFGGQGDTDTQYF.